This is a list of T cell receptor beta chains from one sample in a study of regulatory T cells in long-lasting Graves disease. TCRdb called the multiplex PCR reads again in MiXCR, with one record for every CDR3 protein. The sample gives around 460,000 distinct CDR3 sequences, under 25% of which show up once; around 13% is in the top ten. Material: peripheral blood mononuclear cells (PBMCs), obtained when the disease was refractory, from a patient treated with antithyroid drugs. These receptors all come from a female donor with Graves disease. Each CDR3 is given with its conserved first and last residue. Fields, in order: V gene, J gene, clone size, D gene, CDR3 protein, CDR3 DNA. The D gene is left open where the match is weak. Size values are once, few and many counts, or a class for expanded clones, and some rows have none.

V: TRBV4-2; J: TRBJ2-7; size: -; D: TRBD2; CDR3: CASSQTRAGEQYF; DNA: TGTGCCAGCAGCCAAACAAGAGCGGGGGAGCAGTACTTC
V: TRBV5-6; J: TRBJ2-7; size: -; D: -; CDR3: CASSSRQGGQYF; DNA: TGTGCCAGCAGCTCCCGACAGGGAGGGCAGTACTTC
V: TRBV14; J: TRBJ2-3; size: few; D: -; CDR3: CASSQATASTDTQYF; DNA: TGTGCCAGCAGCCAAGCGACAGCTAGCACAGATACGCAGTATTTT
V: TRBV6-5; J: TRBJ1-2; size: many; D: -; CDR3: CASSYSHTGNYGYTF; DNA: TGTGCCAGCAGTTACTCGCACACAGGGAACTATGGCTACACCTTC
V: TRBV7-2; J: TRBJ1-3; size: few; D: -; CDR3: CASSLWGNTIYF; DNA: TGTGCCAGCAGCTTATGGGGAAACACCATATATTTT
V: TRBV27; J: TRBJ1-1; size: many; D: -; CDR3: CASSLYSGVTEAFF; DNA: TGTGCCAGCAGTTTATATTCAGGGGTTACAGAAGCTTTCTTT
V: TRBV28; J: TRBJ1-3; size: many; D: -; CDR3: CASSTDSSGNTIYF; DNA: TGTGCCAGCAGTACCGACAGCTCTGGAAACACCATATATTTT
V: TRBV28; J: TRBJ2-1; size: few; D: -; CDR3: CASSLGGGYNEQFF; DNA: TGTGCCAGCAGTTTAGGTGGGGGATACAATGAGCAGTTCTTC
V: TRBV13; J: TRBJ2-7; size: few; D: -; CDR3: CASSTTLDRGSYEQYF; DNA: TGTGCCAGCAGCACTACCCTAGATCGGGGCTCCTACGAGCAGTACTTC
V: TRBV19; J: TRBJ2-5; size: many; D: -; CDR3: CASSQQAETQYF; DNA: TGTGCCAGTAGTCAACAGGCGGAGACCCAGTACTTC
V: TRBV7-2; J: TRBJ2-7; size: -; D: TRBD2; CDR3: CASSFLRAGGSYEQYF; DNA: TGTGCCAGCAGCTTCCTAAGAGCGGGGGGATCCTACGAGCAGTACTTC
V: TRBV18; J: TRBJ1-2; size: -; D: -; CDR3: CASSPLDTNYGYTF; DNA: TGTGCCAGCTCACCCCTCGACACAAACTATGGCTACACCTTC
V: TRBV12-3/TRBV12-4; J: TRBJ1-2; size: many; D: TRBD1; CDR3: CASSLGQTGGDYGYTF; DNA: TGTGCCAGCAGCTTAGGCCAGACAGGGGGCGACTATGGCTACACCTTC
V: TRBV12-3/TRBV12-4; J: TRBJ2-6; size: few; D: -; CDR3: CANGGRANVLTF; DNA: TGTGCCAATGGGGGGCGGGCCAACGTCCTGACTTTC
V: TRBV7-9; J: TRBJ2-7; size: -; D: -; CDR3: CASSLEGPEPEQYF; DNA: TGTGCCAGCAGCTTAGAAGGGCCAGAACCCGAGCAGTACTTC
V: TRBV3-1; J: TRBJ1-3; size: -; D: -; CDR3: CASSQATSGNTIYF; DNA: TGTGCCAGCAGCCAGGCGACCTCTGGAAACACCATATATTTT
V: TRBV20-1; J: TRBJ1-1; size: few; D: -; CDR3: CSGPGNTEAFF; DNA: TGCAGTGGACCAGGGAACACTGAAGCTTTCTTT
V: TRBV15; J: TRBJ1-5; size: few; D: TRBD1; CDR3: CATSRDRENQPQHF; DNA: TGTGCCACCAGCCGGGACAGGGAAAATCAGCCCCAGCATTTT
V: TRBV7-9; J: TRBJ1-3; size: -; D: -; CDR3: CASSIYGSGNTIYF; DNA: TGTGCCAGCAGCATTTATGGCTCTGGAAACACCATATATTTT
V: TRBV5-1; J: TRBJ1-2; size: many; D: TRBD1; CDR3: CASSPGQGVDGYTF; DNA: TGCGCCAGCAGCCCGGGACAGGGAGTGGATGGCTACACCTTC
V: TRBV7-2; J: TRBJ2-7; size: -; D: -; CDR3: CASSQARAPAEQYF; DNA: TGTGCCAGCAGCCAGGCCCGGGCCCCTGCGGAGCAGTACTTC
V: TRBV19; J: TRBJ2-6; size: -; D: TRBD1; CDR3: CASSPQGQGGRGANVLTF; DNA: TGTGCCAGTAGTCCCCAGGGACAGGGTGGTCGTGGGGCCAACGTCCTGACTTTC